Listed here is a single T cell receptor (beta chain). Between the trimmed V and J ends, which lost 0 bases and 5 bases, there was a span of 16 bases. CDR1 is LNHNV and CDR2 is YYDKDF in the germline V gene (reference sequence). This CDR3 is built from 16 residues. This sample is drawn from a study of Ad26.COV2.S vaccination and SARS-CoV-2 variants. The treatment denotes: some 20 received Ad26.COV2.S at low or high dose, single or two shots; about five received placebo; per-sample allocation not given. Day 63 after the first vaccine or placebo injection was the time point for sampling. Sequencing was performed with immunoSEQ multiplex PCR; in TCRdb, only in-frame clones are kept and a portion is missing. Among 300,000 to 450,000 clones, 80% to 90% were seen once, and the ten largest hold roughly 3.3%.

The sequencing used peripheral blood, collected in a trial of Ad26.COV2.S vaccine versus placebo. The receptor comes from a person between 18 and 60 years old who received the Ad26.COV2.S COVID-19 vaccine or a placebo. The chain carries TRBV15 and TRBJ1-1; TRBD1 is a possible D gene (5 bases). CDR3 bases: TGTGCCACCAGCAGAGATCGGGGCTCCCGGGCAACTGAAGCTTTCTTT. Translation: CATSRDRGSRATEAFF. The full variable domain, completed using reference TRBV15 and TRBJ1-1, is DAMVIQNPRYQVTQFGKPVTLSCSQTLNHNVMYWYQQKSSQAPKLLFHYYDKDFNNEADTPDNFQSRRPNTSFCFLDIRSPGLGDTAMYLCATSRDRGSRATEAFFGQGTRLTVV.